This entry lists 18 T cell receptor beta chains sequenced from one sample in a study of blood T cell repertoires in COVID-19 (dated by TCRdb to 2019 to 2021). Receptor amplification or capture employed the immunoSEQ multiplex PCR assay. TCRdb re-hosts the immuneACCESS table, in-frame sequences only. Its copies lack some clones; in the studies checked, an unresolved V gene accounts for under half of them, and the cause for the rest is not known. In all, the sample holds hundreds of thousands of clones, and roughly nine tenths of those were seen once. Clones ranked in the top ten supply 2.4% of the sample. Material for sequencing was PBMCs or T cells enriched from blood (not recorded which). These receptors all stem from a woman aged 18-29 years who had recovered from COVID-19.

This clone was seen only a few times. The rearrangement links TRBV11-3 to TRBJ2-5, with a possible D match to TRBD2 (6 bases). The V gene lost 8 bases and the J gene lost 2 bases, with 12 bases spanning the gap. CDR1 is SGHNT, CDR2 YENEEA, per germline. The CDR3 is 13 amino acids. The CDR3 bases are TGTGCCAGCTCGATGGGGGGACAAGAGACCCAGTACTTC. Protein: CASSMGGQETQYF.

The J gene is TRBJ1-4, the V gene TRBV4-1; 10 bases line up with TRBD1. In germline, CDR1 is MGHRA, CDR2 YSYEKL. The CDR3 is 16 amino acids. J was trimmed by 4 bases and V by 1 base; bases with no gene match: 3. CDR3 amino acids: CASSQGQGARNEKLFF. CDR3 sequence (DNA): TGCGCCAGCAGCCAAGGACAGGGGGCTCGTAATGAAAAACTGTTTTTT.

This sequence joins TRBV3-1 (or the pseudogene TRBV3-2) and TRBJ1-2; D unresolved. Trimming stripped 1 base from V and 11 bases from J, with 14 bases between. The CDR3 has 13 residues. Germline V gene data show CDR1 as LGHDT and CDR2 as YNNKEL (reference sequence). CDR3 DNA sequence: TGTGCCAGCAGCCAAGTCGGCAGTTCGGGTTACACCTTC. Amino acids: CASSQVGSSGYTF.

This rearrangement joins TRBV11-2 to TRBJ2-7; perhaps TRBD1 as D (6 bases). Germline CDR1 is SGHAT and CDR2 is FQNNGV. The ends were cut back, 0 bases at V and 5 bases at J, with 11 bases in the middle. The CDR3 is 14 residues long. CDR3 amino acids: CASSLDRTEDEQYF. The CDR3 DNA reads TGTGCCAGCAGCTTAGATCGGACAGAAGACGAGCAGTACTTC. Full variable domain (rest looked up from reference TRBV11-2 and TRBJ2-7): EAGVAQSPRYKIIEKRQSVAFWCNPISGHATLYWYQQILGQGPKLLIQFQNNGVVDDSQLPKDRFSAERLKGVDSTLKIQPAKLEDSAVYLCASSLDRTEDEQYFGPGTRLTVT.

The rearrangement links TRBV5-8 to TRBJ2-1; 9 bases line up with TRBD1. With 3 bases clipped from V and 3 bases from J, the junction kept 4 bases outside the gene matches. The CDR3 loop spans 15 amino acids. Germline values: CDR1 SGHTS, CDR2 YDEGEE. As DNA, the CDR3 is TGTGCCAGCAGCTCCGGGACAGGGAGCTACAATGAGCAGTTCTTC. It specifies CASSSGTGSYNEQFF.

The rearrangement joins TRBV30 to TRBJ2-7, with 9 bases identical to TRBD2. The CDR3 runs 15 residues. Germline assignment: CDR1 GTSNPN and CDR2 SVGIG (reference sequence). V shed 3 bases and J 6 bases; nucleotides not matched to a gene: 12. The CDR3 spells CAWRQGAGGQGEQYF. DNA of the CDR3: TGTGCCTGGAGGCAGGGAGCGGGGGGCCAGGGCGAGCAGTACTTC.

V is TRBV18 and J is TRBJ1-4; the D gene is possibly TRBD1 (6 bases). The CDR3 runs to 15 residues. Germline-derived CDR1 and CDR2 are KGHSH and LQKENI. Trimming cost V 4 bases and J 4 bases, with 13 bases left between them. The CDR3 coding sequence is TGTGCCAGCTCACAAATGACAGGAGTTAATGAAAAACTGTTTTTT. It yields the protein CASSQMTGVNEKLFF.

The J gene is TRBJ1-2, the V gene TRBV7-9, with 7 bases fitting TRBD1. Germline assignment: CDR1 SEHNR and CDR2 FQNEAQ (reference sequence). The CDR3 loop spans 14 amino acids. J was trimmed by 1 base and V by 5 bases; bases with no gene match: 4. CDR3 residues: CASSGDSVNYGYTF. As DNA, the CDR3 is TGTGCCAGCAGCGGGGACAGCGTTAACTATGGCTACACCTTC.

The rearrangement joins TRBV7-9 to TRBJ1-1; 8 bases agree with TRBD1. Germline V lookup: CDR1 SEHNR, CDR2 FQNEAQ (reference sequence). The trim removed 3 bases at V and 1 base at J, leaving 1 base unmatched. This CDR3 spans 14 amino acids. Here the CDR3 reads CASSLGQANTEAFF. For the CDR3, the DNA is TGTGCCAGCAGCTTGGGACAGGCGAACACTGAAGCTTTCTTT. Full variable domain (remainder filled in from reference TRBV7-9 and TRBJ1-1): DTGVSQNPRHKITKRGQNVTFRCDPISEHNRLYWYRQTLGQGPEFLTYFQNEAQLEKSRLLSDRFSAERPKGSFSTLEIQRTEQGDSAMYLCASSLGQANTEAFFGQGTRLTVV.

Written as DNA, the CDR3 is TGTGCCAGCAGCTTGGGGCAGGGGGAGGAAAAACTGTTTTTT. This gives the protein CASSLGQGEEKLFF. This chain links TRBV5-5 with TRBJ1-4; 7 bases match TRBD1. Germline CDR1 SGHKS, CDR2 YYEKEE (reference sequence). CDR3 length: 14 residues. Unmatched junction bases numbered 4, after V lost 0 bases and J lost 8 bases.

The CDR3 spells CASSLGGGGTVTDTQYF. In DNA form, the CDR3 reads TGTGCCAGCAGTTTAGGGGGCGGGGGGACCGTCACAGATACGCAGTATTTT. V gene TRBV27 combines with J gene TRBJ2-3; TRBD2 matches at 8 bases. The CDR3 is 17 amino acids. CDR1 and CDR2 (germline): MNHEY, SMNVEV (reference sequence). J was trimmed by 2 bases and V by 2 bases; bases with no gene match: 9.

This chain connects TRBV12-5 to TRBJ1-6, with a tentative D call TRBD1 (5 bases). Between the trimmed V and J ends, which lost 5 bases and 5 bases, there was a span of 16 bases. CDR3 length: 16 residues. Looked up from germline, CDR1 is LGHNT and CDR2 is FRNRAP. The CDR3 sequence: CASGNGRGSNNSPLHF. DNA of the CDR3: TGTGCTAGTGGTAATGGGCGGGGGTCTAATAATTCACCCCTCCACTTT.

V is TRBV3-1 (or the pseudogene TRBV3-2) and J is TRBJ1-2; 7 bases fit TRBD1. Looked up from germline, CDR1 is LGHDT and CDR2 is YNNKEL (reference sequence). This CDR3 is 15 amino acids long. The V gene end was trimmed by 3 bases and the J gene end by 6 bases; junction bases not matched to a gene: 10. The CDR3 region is CASSHTTGLEDGYTF. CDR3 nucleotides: TGTGCCAGCAGCCATACGACAGGGTTGGAGGATGGCTACACCTTC.

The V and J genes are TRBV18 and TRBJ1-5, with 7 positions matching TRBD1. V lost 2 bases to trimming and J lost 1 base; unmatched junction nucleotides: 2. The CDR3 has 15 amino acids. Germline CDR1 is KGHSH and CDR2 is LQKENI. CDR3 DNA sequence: TGTGCCAGCTCACCAGACAGGGTGAGCAATCAGCCCCAGCATTTT. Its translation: CASSPDRVSNQPQHF.

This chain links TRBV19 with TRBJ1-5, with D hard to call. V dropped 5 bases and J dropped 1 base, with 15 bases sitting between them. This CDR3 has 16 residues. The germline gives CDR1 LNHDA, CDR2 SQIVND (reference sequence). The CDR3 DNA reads TGTGCCAGTAGTCGGATCCTTGGCGGGAGCAATCAGCCCCAGCATTTT. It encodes CASSRILGGSNQPQHF.

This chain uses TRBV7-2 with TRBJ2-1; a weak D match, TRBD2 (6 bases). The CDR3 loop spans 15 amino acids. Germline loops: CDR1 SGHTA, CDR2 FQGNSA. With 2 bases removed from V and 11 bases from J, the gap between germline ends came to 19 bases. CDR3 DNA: TGTGCCAGCAGCTTAATCCCCCCACCGGGCGGGAAGCAGTTCTTC. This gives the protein CASSLIPPPGGKQFF.

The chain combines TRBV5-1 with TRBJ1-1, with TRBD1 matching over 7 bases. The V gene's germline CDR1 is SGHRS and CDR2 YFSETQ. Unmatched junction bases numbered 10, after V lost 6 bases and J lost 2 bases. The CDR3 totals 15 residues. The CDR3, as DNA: TGCGCCAGCAACACAGGGGCGCTGGGAAACACTGAAGCTTTCTTT. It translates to CASNTGALGNTEAFF. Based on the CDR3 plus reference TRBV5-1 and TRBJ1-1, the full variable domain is KAGVTQTPRYLIKTRGQQVTLSCSPISGHRSVSWYQQTPGQGLQFLFEYFSETQRNKGNFPGRFSGRQFSNSRSEMNVSTLELGDSALYLCASNTGALGNTEAFFGQGTRLTVV.

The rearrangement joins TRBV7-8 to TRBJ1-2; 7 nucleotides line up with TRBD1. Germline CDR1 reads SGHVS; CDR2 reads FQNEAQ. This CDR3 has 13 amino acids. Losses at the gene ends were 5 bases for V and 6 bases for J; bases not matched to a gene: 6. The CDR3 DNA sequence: TGTGCCAGCAGCCCAAGGGGGCGGGATGGCTACACCTTC. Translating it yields CASSPRGRDGYTF.